The 8 T cell receptor beta chains below all came from one sample that was sequenced in a study of identical twins. TCRdb re-analysed the 5' RACE reads in MiXCR, keeping a single row per CDR3 protein. Here the sample spans around 690,000 distinct CDR3 sequences, less than 25% being singletons. These data were also reused for a study on T cells expressing NK-cell markers.

Sequenced sample: PBMCs. The receptor set was obtained from a woman in her late teens or twenties in good health.

The chain uses TRBV19 and TRBJ2-7; D is uncertain. The CDR3 sequence is 14 residues long. From germline, CDR1 is LNHDA and CDR2 SQIVND (reference sequence). V dropped 6 bases and J dropped 4 bases, with 16 bases sitting between them. The CDR3 loop is CASSPNFPLYEQYF. Written as DNA, the CDR3 is TGTGCCAGTAGCCCGAATTTCCCCCTGTACGAGCAGTACTTC.

Written as DNA, the CDR3 is TGTGCCAGCAGCCAAGATGGGGCCAGTATCGGCGGGAGGGCCTTCCACGAGCAGTACTTC. It translates to CASSQDGASIGGRAFHEQYF. This chain joins TRBV3-1 and TRBJ2-7; 9 nucleotides agree with TRBD2. The germline V gene encodes CDR1 LGHDT and CDR2 YNNKEL (reference sequence). This CDR3 has 20 amino acids. V shed 0 bases, J shed 5 bases, and the junction held 20 bases outside the gene matches.

The V gene is TRBV7-2, the J gene TRBJ2-7; 12 bases line up with TRBD2. The trim removed 4 bases at V and 6 bases at J, leaving 7 bases unmatched. Germline V gene sequence: CDR1 SGHTA, CDR2 FQGNSA. The CDR3 sequence is 15 residues long. DNA for the CDR3: TGTGCCAGCAGCTCGAGGACTAGCGGGATGGGCGAGCAGTACTTC. Protein product: CASSSRTSGMGEQYF.

Only a few counts were recorded for this clonotype. The chain uses TRBV20-1 and TRBJ1-1, with 7 bases aligning to TRBD1. Trimming removed 7 bases from V and 4 bases from J; junction bases left unmatched: 9. This CDR3 comprises 13 residues. The germline CDR1 and CDR2 sequences are DFQATT and SNEGSKA (reference sequence). CDR3 region: CSGRQGIGTEAFF. The DNA of the CDR3 is TGCAGTGGACGACAGGGAATTGGCACTGAAGCTTTCTTT.

The sample holds a few counts of this clonotype. V and J are TRBV12-3 or TRBV12-4 and TRBJ2-7; 9 nucleotides agree with TRBD1. V lost 6 bases, J lost 2 bases, and 5 bases stayed unmatched. The CDR3 has 14 amino acids. This CDR3 is CASRVDRGPYEQYF. The DNA for the CDR3 is TGTGCCAGCAGGGTGGACAGGGGCCCCTACGAGCAGTACTTC.

This clonotype was recorded many times. The chain employs TRBV20-1 and TRBJ2-3; D perhaps matches TRBD2 (5 bases). V was trimmed by 5 bases and J by 4 bases, leaving 10 bases between them. The CDR3 has 12 amino acids. Germline CDR1 DFQATT, CDR2 SNEGSKA (reference sequence). The CDR3 loop reads CSAGGLPDTQYF. The CDR3 DNA sequence: TGCAGTGCTGGCGGACTTCCAGATACGCAGTATTTT.

This clonotype was seen only a few times. The gene calls are TRBV4-2 and TRBJ2-1; the D is unclear. The CDR3 contains 12 residues. Germline CDR1 reads LGHNA; CDR2 reads YNFKEQ. The ends were cut back, 0 bases at V and 7 bases at J, with 4 bases in the middle. The CDR3 DNA reads as TGTGCCAGCAGCCAAGAGAGGAATGAGCAGTTCTTC. It yields the protein CASSQERNEQFF.

This clonotype was found a few times. This sequence joins TRBV5-1 and TRBJ2-7; no definite D call. This CDR3 comprises 13 residues. Trimming removed 0 bases at V and 5 bases at J, with 9 bases between. Germline V gene sequence: CDR1 SGHRS, CDR2 YFSETQ. The CDR3 region has the DNA TGCGCCAGCAGCTTGGCCTGGGTTGACGAGCAGTACTTC. Translated: CASSLAWVDEQYF. Drawing the rest from reference TRBV5-1 and TRBJ2-7, the complete variable domain is KAGVTQTPRYLIKTRGQQVTLSCSPISGHRSVSWYQQTPGQGLQFLFEYFSETQRNKGNFPGRFSGRQFSNSRSEMNVSTLELGDSALYLCASSLAWVDEQYFGPGTRLTVT.